Presented here are 20 T cell receptor beta chains from one specimen sequenced in a study of neurological immune-mediated disorders (dated by TCRdb to between 2018 and 2021). The time point label, as the study defines it: longitudinal time-point 3. The library was obtained by 5' RACE. Sequencing took place on an Illumina HiSeq 2500. TCRdb handled the public reads itself, with Q25 trimming in fastp and clone calling in MiXCR, and kept productive beta chains. Rows are combined by CDR3 protein, so each entry shows the most common genes and DNA. For this sample the table gives under 130,000 distinct CDR3 sequences, of which approximately 11% were detected only once. Clones ranked in the top ten supply around 3.3% of the sample. Sequencing was performed on PBMCs. These receptors were taken from a female donor with HTLV-1-associated myelopathy (HAM/TSP).

This chain links TRBV7-9 with TRBJ2-7, with TRBD2 identical over 14 bases. This CDR3 contains 18 residues. V trimming: 3 bases; J trimming: 3 bases; junction bases outside the gene matches: 10. Germline V lookup: CDR1 SEHNR, CDR2 FQNEAQ (reference sequence). CDR3 sequence reads: CASSFPGLAGADGYEQYF. CDR3 nucleotides: TGTGCCAGCAGCTTCCCGGGACTAGCGGGGGCCGATGGCTACGAGCAGTACTTC.

This clonotype was seen repeatedly, ten times or more. At one of its ends the junction is not consistent with the germline gene, which may arise from a read error. The V gene is TRBV2, the J gene TRBJ2-7, with 9 bases aligning to TRBD2. Germline assignment: CDR1 SNHLY and CDR2 FYNNEI. This CDR3 spans 12 amino acids. The CDR3 spells CASRGLAYEYLF. The CDR3 region has the DNA TGTGCCAGCAGGGGACTAGCTTACGAGTATCTTTTC.

This clonotype has at least ten counts. The chain employs TRBV14 and TRBJ1-2; 7 nucleotides line up with TRBD1. The germline CDR1 and CDR2 sequences are SGHDN and FVKESK. V lost 1 base, J lost 10 bases, and 3 bases stayed unmatched. The CDR3 runs to 12 residues. In DNA, the CDR3 is TGTGCCAGCAGCCAAGGAGGACAGGTCTACACCTTC. It is translated as CASSQGGQVYTF.

Only a few counts were recorded for this clonotype. The chain is built from TRBV7-2 and TRBJ2-5; 9 nucleotides match TRBD1. The CDR3 runs 15 residues. J lost 5 bases, V lost 1 base, and 5 bases had no gene match. The germline V gene has CDR1 SGHTA and CDR2 FQGNSA. The CDR3 sequence: CASSLVTGGRETQYF. CDR3 in DNA: TGTGCCAGCAGCTTAGTGACAGGGGGAAGGGAGACCCAGTACTTC.

This chain connects TRBV7-2 to TRBJ2-1, with 11 positions matching TRBD2. V lost 3 bases to trimming and J lost 9 bases; unmatched junction nucleotides: 4. CDR3 length: 14 amino acids. Germline V gives CDR1 SGHTA, CDR2 FQGNSA. CDR3 protein: CASSFLAGGSEQFF. In DNA form, the CDR3 reads TGTGCCAGCAGCTTTCTAGCGGGGGGATCTGAGCAGTTCTTC.

This clonotype appeared many times. The chain joins TRBV12-3 or TRBV12-4 to TRBJ1-1; tentatively, D is TRBD1 (5 bases). CDR3 length: 13 residues. V was pared by 0 bases and J by 11 bases, with 13 bases between. The CDR3 spells CASSLAGAPAAFF. CDR3 DNA sequence: TGTGCCAGCAGTTTAGCAGGGGCGCCGGCCGCTTTCTTT.

This clonotype was recorded at least ten times. The chain is built from TRBV29-1 and TRBJ2-3; a possible D gene is TRBD2 (6 bases). The germline V gene encodes CDR1 SQVTM and CDR2 ANQGSEA. V was shortened by 6 bases and J by 5 bases, with 15 bases between the two germline ends. This CDR3 is built from 13 residues. CDR3 amino acids: CSVYAGREDTQYF. In nucleotides, the CDR3 is TGCAGCGTCTACGCGGGAAGGGAAGATACGCAGTATTTT.

The table lists this clonotype with many counts. This chain joins TRBV24-1 and TRBJ2-2; TRBD2 matches 14 bases. The CDR3 totals 20 residues. Germline CDR1 is KGHDR and CDR2 is SFDVKD. V was clipped by 3 bases and J by 3 bases; unmatched bases: 11. In DNA form, the CDR3 reads TGTGCCACCAGTGATGAGATTGGACTAGCGGGGGGTAAGGACACCGGGGAGCTGTTTTTT. This codes for CATSDEIGLAGGKDTGELFF.

This clonotype appeared many times. The V gene is TRBV10-3, the J gene TRBJ1-2; D is undetermined. Germline V gene lookup returns CDR1 ENHRY and CDR2 SYGVKD. V was cut by 3 bases and J by 0 bases, with 11 bases left in between. The CDR3 length is 15 residues. For the CDR3, the DNA is TGTGCCATCAGTGACCAGACACGATCTAACTATGGCTACACCTTC. Its translation: CAISDQTRSNYGYTF.

In its sample, this clonotype was seen many times. The rearrangement links TRBV20-1 to TRBJ1-1, with unresolved D. The CDR3 has 13 amino acids. The V gene lost 5 bases and the J gene lost 1 base, with 11 bases spanning the gap. Looked up from germline, CDR1 is DFQATT and CDR2 is SNEGSKA (reference sequence). This CDR3 reads CSAGPVGNTEAFF. The CDR3 DNA sequence: TGCAGTGCTGGCCCAGTAGGGAACACTGAAGCTTTCTTT.

This clonotype appeared many times. This chain links TRBV5-1 with TRBJ1-1; the D gene is possibly TRBD1 (6 bases). The germline gives CDR1 SGHRS, CDR2 YFSETQ. The CDR3 loop spans 14 amino acids. The V gene lost 4 bases and the J gene lost 1 base, with 11 bases spanning the gap. The CDR3 DNA reads as TGCGCCAGCAGCATAGGACAGACGAACACTGAAGCTTTCTTT. Its protein is CASSIGQTNTEAFF.

The chain has TRBV3-1 and TRBJ2-1; 7 bases align to TRBD2. The germline V gene encodes CDR1 LGHDT and CDR2 YNNKEL (reference sequence). With V trimmed by 1 base and J by 7 bases, 10 bases remained unmatched. The CDR3 has 16 residues. CDR3 residues: CASSQASGLGGNEQFF. CDR3 DNA sequence: TGTGCCAGCAGCCAAGCTTCAGGGCTCGGGGGGAATGAGCAGTTCTTC.

This clonotype was observed many times. The chain uses TRBV7-6 and TRBJ2-2; a weak D match, TRBD1 (6 bases). Trimming pared 4 bases from V and 4 bases from J, leaving 16 bases between. Germline V gene sequence: CDR1 SGHVS, CDR2 FNYEAQ. This CDR3 is built from 16 residues. The CDR3 nucleotides are TGTGCCAGCAGCTACGATCAGGGGTCCATCACCGGGGAGCTGTTTTTT. Translated, it gives CASSYDQGSITGELFF.

This clonotype was recorded many times. The V call is TRBV7-8, the J call TRBJ2-3, with 9 bases lining up with TRBD2. CDR1 and CDR2 from the germline V gene are SGHVS and FQNEAQ. This CDR3 is 16 amino acids long. The J segment lost 5 bases and the V segment lost 0 bases, leaving 6 bases of the junction unmatched. The CDR3 protein is CASSLAFSGGQDTQYF. CDR3 sequence (DNA): TGTGCCAGCAGCTTAGCGTTTAGCGGGGGACAAGATACGCAGTATTTT.

This clonotype was recorded at least ten times. The chain employs TRBV5-1 and TRBJ1-1; 8 bases match TRBD1. The CDR3 sequence is 17 residues long. Per the germline V gene, CDR1 is SGHRS and CDR2 is YFSETQ. Losses at the gene ends were 3 bases for V and 5 bases for J; bases not matched to a gene: 15. CDR3 in DNA: TGCGCCAGCAGCTCGACTCGACAGGGGTCTGTAGGGACTGAAGCTTTCTTT. Residues: CASSSTRQGSVGTEAFF.

This clonotype was detected many times. The V gene is TRBV20-1, the J gene TRBJ2-2; no clear D gene. V lost 6 bases and J 6 bases, leaving 11 bases between the germline ends. Germline V gene lookup returns CDR1 DFQATT and CDR2 SNEGSKA (reference sequence). The CDR3 sequence is 12 residues long. CDR3 in amino acids: CSAKTPSGELFF. The CDR3 nucleotides read TGCAGTGCCAAGACCCCCTCCGGGGAGCTGTTTTTT.

This clonotype was recorded at least ten times. This rearrangement joins TRBV11-2 to TRBJ2-5; D possibly corresponds to TRBD1 (6 bases). Germline loops: CDR1 SGHAT, CDR2 FQNNGV. The CDR3 has 13 residues. Trimming pared 5 bases from V and 1 base from J, leaving 8 bases between. The chain's CDR3 is CASSQDSQETQYF. The CDR3 nucleotides are TGTGCCAGCAGCCAGGACAGCCAAGAGACCCAGTACTTC. Full variable domain (missing parts from reference TRBV11-2 and TRBJ2-5): EAGVAQSPRYKIIEKRQSVAFWCNPISGHATLYWYQQILGQGPKLLIQFQNNGVVDDSQLPKDRFSAERLKGVDSTLKIQPAKLEDSAVYLCASSQDSQETQYFGPGTRLLVL.

This clonotype was observed many times. V usage is TRBV14 and J usage is TRBJ2-5; D call uncertain. The V and J ends lost 0 bases and 6 bases respectively, with 8 bases between them. The CDR3 spans 13 residues. Germline values: CDR1 SGHDN, CDR2 FVKESK. CDR3 sequence reads: CASSQDSRKTQYF. The CDR3 region has the DNA TGTGCCAGCAGCCAAGATTCGAGGAAGACCCAGTACTTC.

This clonotype was seen repeatedly, ten times or more. V usage is TRBV21-1 and J usage is TRBJ2-3. TRBV21-1 counts as a pseudogene. The CDR3 spans 15 residues. This CDR3 reads CASSVTTQSTDTQCF. The CDR3 DNA sequence: TGTGCCAGCAGCGTTACAACCCAATCGACAGATACGCAGTGTTTT.

There are a few counts of this clonotype. This chain joins TRBV7-9 and TRBJ2-1; perhaps TRBD1 as D (6 bases). The CDR3 spans 10 residues. The V end was cut by 5 bases, the J end by 15 bases, with 11 bases between. Looked up from germline, CDR1 is SEHNR and CDR2 is FQNEAQ (reference sequence). CDR3 bases: TGTGCCAGCAGCGGGACATGGGGGTTCTTC. Its protein is CASSGTWGFF. The complete variable domain, with remaining parts taken from reference TRBV7-9 and TRBJ2-1, reads DTGVSQNPRHKITKRGQNVTFRCDPISEHNRLYWYRQTLGQGPEFLTYFQNEAQLEKSRLLSDRFSAERPKGSFSTLEIQRTEQGDSAMYLCASSGTWGFFGPGTRLTVL.